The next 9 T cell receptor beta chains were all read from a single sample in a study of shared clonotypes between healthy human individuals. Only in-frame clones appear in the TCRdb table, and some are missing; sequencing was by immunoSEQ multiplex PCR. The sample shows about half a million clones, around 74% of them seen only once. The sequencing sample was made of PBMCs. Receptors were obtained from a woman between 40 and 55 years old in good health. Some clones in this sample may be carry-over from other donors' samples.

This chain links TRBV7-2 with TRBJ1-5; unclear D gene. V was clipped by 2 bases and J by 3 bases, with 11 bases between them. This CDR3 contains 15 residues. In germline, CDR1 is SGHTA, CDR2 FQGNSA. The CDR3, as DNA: TGTGCCAGCAGCTTACGGCCAGACCACAATCAGCCCCAGCATTTT. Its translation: CASSLRPDHNQPQHF.

For the CDR3, the DNA is TGTGCCAGCAGCTTAGCTGGGGGGACGGCAAGCAATCAGCCCCAGCATTTT. Residues: CASSLAGGTASNQPQHF. The chain recombines TRBV7-8 with TRBJ1-5, with D perhaps matching TRBD1 (5 bases). Trimming left V 0 bases short and J 1 base short, with 13 bases between. Germline lookup yields CDR1 SGHVS and CDR2 FQNEAQ. The length of the CDR3 is 17 residues.

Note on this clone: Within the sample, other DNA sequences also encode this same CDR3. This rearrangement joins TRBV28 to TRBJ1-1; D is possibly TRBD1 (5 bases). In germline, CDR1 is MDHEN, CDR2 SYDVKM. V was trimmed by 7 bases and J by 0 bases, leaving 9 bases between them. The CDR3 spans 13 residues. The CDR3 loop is CASIPGMNTEAFF. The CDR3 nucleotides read TGTGCCAGCATCCCAGGGATGAACACTGAAGCTTTCTTT.

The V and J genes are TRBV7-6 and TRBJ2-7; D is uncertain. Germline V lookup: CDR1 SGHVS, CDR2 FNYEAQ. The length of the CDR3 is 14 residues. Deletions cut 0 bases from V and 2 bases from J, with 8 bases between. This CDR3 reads CASSLAGIAYEQYF. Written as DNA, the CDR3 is TGTGCCAGCAGCTTAGCGGGTATCGCCTACGAGCAGTACTTC.

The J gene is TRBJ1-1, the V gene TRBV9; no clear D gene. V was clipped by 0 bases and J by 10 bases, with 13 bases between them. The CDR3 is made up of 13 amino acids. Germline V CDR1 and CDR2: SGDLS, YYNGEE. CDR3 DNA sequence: TGTGCCAGCAGCGTAGCTACGAGCGAAAGAGCTTTCTTT. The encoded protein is CASSVATSERAFF.

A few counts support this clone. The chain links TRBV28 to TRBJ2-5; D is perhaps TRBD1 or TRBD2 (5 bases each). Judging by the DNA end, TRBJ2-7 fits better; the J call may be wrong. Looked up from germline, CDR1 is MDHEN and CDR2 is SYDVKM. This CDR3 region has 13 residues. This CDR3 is CASMTRGTYEQYF. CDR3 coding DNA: TGTGCCAGCATGACGAGGGGTACCTACGAGCAGTACTTC.

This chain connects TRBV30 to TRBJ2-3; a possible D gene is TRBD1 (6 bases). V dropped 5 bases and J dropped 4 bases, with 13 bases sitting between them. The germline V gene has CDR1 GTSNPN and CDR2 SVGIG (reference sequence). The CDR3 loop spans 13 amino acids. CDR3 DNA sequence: TGTGCCTGGGCAGGACAGTTAGCAGATACGCAGTATTTT. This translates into CAWAGQLADTQYF.

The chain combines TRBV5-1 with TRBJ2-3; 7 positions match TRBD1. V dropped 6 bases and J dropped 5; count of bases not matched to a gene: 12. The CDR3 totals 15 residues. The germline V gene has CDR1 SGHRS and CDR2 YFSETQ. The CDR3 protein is CASTLTGISVDTQYF. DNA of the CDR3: TGCGCCAGCACCCTGACAGGGATAAGTGTAGATACGCAGTATTTT.

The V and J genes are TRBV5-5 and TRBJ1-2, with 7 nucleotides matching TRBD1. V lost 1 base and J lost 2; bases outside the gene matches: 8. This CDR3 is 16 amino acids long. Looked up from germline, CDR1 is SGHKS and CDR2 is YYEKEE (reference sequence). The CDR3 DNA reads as TGTGCCAGCAGCTTGAATCCGGGACAGCTGAACTATGGCTACACCTTC. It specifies CASSLNPGQLNYGYTF. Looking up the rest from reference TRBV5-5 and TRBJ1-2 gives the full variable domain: DAGVTQSPTHLIKTRGQQVTLRCSPISGHKSVSWYQQVLGQGPQFIFQYYEKEERGRGNFPDRFSARQFPNYSSELNVNALLLGDSALYLCASSLNPGQLNYGYTFGSGTRLTVV.